One and the same sample provided the 23 T cell receptor beta chains below, sequenced in a study of T-cell reconstitution after alpha-beta-depleted transplantation in children. TCRbeta library construction was performed incorporating unique molecular identifiers. TCRdb re-analysed the PCR reads in MiXCR, keeping a single row per CDR3 protein. The data contain 250,000 to 350,000 distinct CDR3 sequences, 20% to 30% of them singletons. This specimen was PBMCs, mostly from graft donor cells, taken 180 days after TCRalphabeta/CD19-depleted stem cell transplant. The receptors come from a male patient younger than 18 who had a stem cell transplant for acute lymphoblastic leukemia, so the T cells may come from the graft donor.

This clonotype was found a few times. In DNA form, the CDR3 reads TGCAGTGCTACTATCCAGGGGGATGCCAAAAACATTCAGTACTTC. Its protein product is CSATIQGDAKNIQYF. The chain combines TRBV20-1 with TRBJ2-4; the match to TRBD1 covers 7 bases. V lost 4 bases and J lost 1; bases outside the gene matches: 7. The CDR3 spans 15 residues. CDR1 is DFQATT and CDR2 is SNEGSKA in the germline V gene (reference sequence).

The chain uses TRBV24-1 and TRBJ2-2; 9 bases fit TRBD2. The V segment lost 9 bases and the J segment 0 bases; nucleotides outside the gene matches: 4. Germline V gene sequence: CDR1 KGHDR, CDR2 SFDVKD. The CDR3 consists of 15 residues. The DNA of the CDR3 is TGTGCCACCGGGACTAGCATTTCGAACACCGGGGAGCTGTTTTTT. Translating gives CATGTSISNTGELFF.

V usage is TRBV5-1 and J usage is TRBJ2-5; TRBD2 aligns across 9 bases. The V and J ends lost 6 bases and 10 bases, in that order; junction bases with no gene match: 7. The CDR3 extends over 12 amino acids. CDR1 is SGHRS and CDR2 is YFSETQ in the germline V gene. CDR3 DNA sequence: TGCGCCAGCACCTTCTCTAGCGGGGACCAGTACTTC. It encodes CASTFSSGDQYF.

In this sample, this clonotype turned up a few times. Here the CDR3 reads CASSFLKGGWTDTQYF. CDR3 DNA: TGTGCCAGCAGCTTCCTAAAAGGGGGCTGGACAGATACGCAGTATTTT. The rearrangement uses TRBV7-9 and TRBJ2-3; 7 nucleotides agree with TRBD1. After removal of 3 bases from V and 3 bases from J, the junction contained 9 bases not matched to a gene. Germline values: CDR1 SEHNR, CDR2 FQNEAQ (reference sequence). The CDR3 contains 16 residues.

The CDR3 DNA is TGCGCCAGCAGCTTGACCGGGACAATAGGTCCGGACACTGAAGCTTTCTTT. Protein: CASSLTGTIGPDTEAFF. The chain joins TRBV5-1 to TRBJ1-1, with D tentatively TRBD1 (6 bases). V was pared by 1 base and J by 3 bases, with 19 bases between. The germline gives CDR1 SGHRS, CDR2 YFSETQ. The CDR3 has 17 amino acids. The full variable domain, in which reference TRBV5-1 and TRBJ1-1 provide the parts outside the CDR3, is KAGVTQTPRYLIKTRGQQVTLSCSPISGHRSVSWYQQTPGQGLQFLFEYFSETQRNKGNFPGRFSGRQFSNSRSEMNVSTLELGDSALYLCASSLTGTIGPDTEAFFGQGTRLTVV.

This rearrangement joins TRBV7-6 to TRBJ2-7; 9 bases map to TRBD1. Losses at the gene ends were 4 bases for V and 3 bases for J; bases not matched to a gene: 4. The CDR3 has 14 amino acids. The V gene's germline CDR1 is SGHVS and CDR2 FNYEAQ. The CDR3 here is CASSWGQGLYEQYF. The CDR3 DNA sequence: TGTGCCAGCAGCTGGGGACAGGGCCTCTACGAGCAGTACTTC.

V usage is TRBV7-2 and J usage is TRBJ2-7; 7 nucleotides match TRBD1. The CDR3 has 16 amino acids. Germline-derived CDR1 and CDR2 are SGHTA and FQGNSA. J was trimmed by 6 bases and V by 4 bases; bases with no gene match: 15. DNA for the CDR3: TGTGCCAGCAGCTCGGAACTCGGACAGGATATTTTCGAGCAGTACTTC. Its protein product is CASSSELGQDIFEQYF.

This chain uses TRBV18 with TRBJ2-4; D gene ambiguous. Trimming took off 1 base at V and 0 bases at J, with 10 bases between the two ends. The CDR3 has 16 amino acids. Germline-derived CDR1 and CDR2 are KGHSH and LQKENI. The CDR3 region has the DNA TGTGCCAGCTCACCACAGGGTGCGGTAGCCAAAAACATTCAGTACTTC. Residues: CASSPQGAVAKNIQYF. The whole variable domain, filled in from reference TRBV18 and TRBJ2-4, reads NAGVMQNPRHLVRRRGQEARLRCSPMKGHSHVYWYRQLPEEGLKFMVYLQKENIIDESGMPKERFSAEFPKEGPSILRIQQVVRGDSAAYFCASSPQGAVAKNIQYFGAGTRLSVL.

This clonotype has at least ten counts. The V gene is TRBV5-1, the J gene TRBJ1-1; no reliable D call. The germline V gene encodes CDR1 SGHRS and CDR2 YFSETQ. Trimming stripped 4 bases from V and 3 bases from J, with 10 bases between. The CDR3 has 13 amino acids. In nucleotides, the CDR3 is TGCGCCAGCAGCCCGCTACGGGACACTGAAGCTTTCTTT. Residues: CASSPLRDTEAFF.

V gene TRBV4-1 combines with J gene TRBJ1-1; D is perhaps TRBD1 (6 bases). The ends were cut back, 0 bases at V and 0 bases at J, with 14 bases in the middle. Germline CDR1 and CDR2: MGHRA and YSYEKL. The CDR3 runs to 17 residues. In DNA, the CDR3 is TGCGCCAGCAGCCAAGAGGGGGTGGGGGACATGAACACTGAAGCTTTCTTT. It translates to CASSQEGVGDMNTEAFF.

The chain links TRBV3-1 to TRBJ1-5; D may be TRBD1 (6 bases). The V end lost 1 base, the J end lost 2 bases, and 9 bases lay between the germline ends. In germline, CDR1 is LGHDT, CDR2 YNNKEL (reference sequence). CDR3 length: 15 amino acids. The CDR3 nucleotides are TGTGCCAGCAGCCAAGGCAGGGGCGGCAATCAGCCCCAGCATTTT. This sequence encodes CASSQGRGGNQPQHF.

V usage is TRBV4-1 and J usage is TRBJ2-1, with D maybe TRBD2 (6 bases). Trimming pared 0 bases from V and 9 bases from J, leaving 18 bases between. From germline, CDR1 is MGHRA and CDR2 YSYEKL. There are 16 residues in the CDR3. The CDR3 DNA reads TGCGCCAGCAGCCAAGATCTTACTAGCCCACGGGGTGAGCAGTTCTTC. It is translated as CASSQDLTSPRGEQFF.

This clonotype came up a few times. The chain carries TRBV10-3 and TRBJ2-7; 10 bases are shared with TRBD2. V gave up 4 bases and J gave up 4 bases; unmatched junction bases: 4. This CDR3 comprises 14 residues. Germline V gives CDR1 ENHRY, CDR2 SYGVKD. The CDR3 nucleotides read TGTGCCATCAGTGCAGCGGGAGGGCCTTACGAGCAGTACTTC. This sequence encodes CAISAAGGPYEQYF.

This rearrangement joins TRBV11-2 to TRBJ2-5; D tentatively reads TRBD1 or TRBD2 (6 bases each). The V and J ends lost 5 bases and 12 bases respectively, with 37 bases between them. The CDR3 spans 19 residues. Germline lookup yields CDR1 SGHAT and CDR2 FQNNGV. The CDR3 bases are TGTGCCAGCAGCCCTAGATCGGCGGGACAACTCCCGCTAAAGATGTGGGAGTACTTC. Translation: CASSPRSAGQLPLKMWEYF.

This clonotype turned up a few times. The V and J genes are TRBV5-1 and TRBJ1-1; D may be TRBD1 (5 bases). V dropped 1 base and J dropped 7 bases, with 14 bases sitting between them. The CDR3 runs to 14 residues. The germline V gene encodes CDR1 SGHRS and CDR2 YFSETQ. This CDR3 is CASSLFAGMDEAFF. The CDR3 DNA reads TGCGCCAGCAGCTTGTTCGCAGGGATGGATGAAGCTTTCTTT.

V gene TRBV20-1 combines with J gene TRBJ2-7; D is perhaps TRBD1 (5 bases). V lost 3 bases to trimming and J lost 3 bases, with 9 bases between them. Germline CDR1 reads DFQATT; CDR2 reads SNEGSKA (reference sequence). The CDR3 loop spans 12 amino acids. In DNA form, the CDR3 reads TGCAGTGCTAGCAGGGAAATCTACGAGCAGTACTTC. It specifies CSASREIYEQYF.

This sequence joins TRBV15 and TRBJ2-5; D is unresolved. The CDR3 spans 12 residues. V was clipped by 1 base and J by 4 bases, with 4 bases between them. Germline V gives CDR1 LNHNV, CDR2 YYDKDF (reference sequence). CDR3 in DNA: TGTGCCACCAGCAGAGCCTTAGAGACCCAGTACTTC. It specifies CATSRALETQYF.

The chain joins TRBV5-1 to TRBJ2-7; 9 bases align to TRBD1. With V trimmed by 0 bases and J by 2 bases, 3 bases remained unmatched. The CDR3 runs 15 residues. Germline V gene data show CDR1 as SGHRS and CDR2 as YFSETQ. Written as DNA, the CDR3 is TGCGCCAGCAGCTTGGGAGGACAGGGGACCTACGAGCAGTACTTC. Translating it yields CASSLGGQGTYEQYF.

The chain carries TRBV20-1 and TRBJ2-3; 10 bases agree with TRBD2. Germline V lookup: CDR1 DFQATT, CDR2 SNEGSKA (reference sequence). Germline trimming cut 5 bases from V and 5 bases from J; bases unmatched to any gene: 10. The CDR3 runs 15 residues. The DNA for the CDR3 is TGCAGTGCTCCCGCATTCAGCGGGAGGGAAGATACGCAGTATTTT. Encoded protein: CSAPAFSGREDTQYF.

This clonotype was seen a handful of times. The chain joins TRBV4-1 to TRBJ2-1, with a tentative D call TRBD1 (6 bases). The CDR3 has 17 residues. CDR1 MGHRA and CDR2 YSYEKL come from the germline V gene. The V end lost 0 bases, the J end lost 0 bases, and 12 bases lay between the germline ends. The CDR3 region has the DNA TGCGCCAGCAGCCAAGAAGTGGGGGCCAGCTCCTACAATGAGCAGTTCTTC. Translated, it gives CASSQEVGASSYNEQFF.

This clonotype appeared a few times. The chain uses TRBV5-1 and TRBJ2-2; TRBD1 aligns across 10 bases. CDR1 and CDR2 (germline): SGHRS, YFSETQ. Losses at the gene ends were 3 bases for V and 5 bases for J; bases not matched to a gene: 13. This CDR3 is 18 amino acids long. The CDR3 reads CASSSRPTGGESTGELFF. The DNA of the CDR3 is TGCGCCAGCAGCTCCCGCCCGACAGGGGGCGAGAGTACCGGGGAGCTGTTTTTT.

This clonotype has a handful of counts. This chain uses TRBV7-9 with TRBJ2-7; 8 bases fit TRBD1. The junction had 4 bases not matched to a gene; V was cut back by 1 base and J by 5 bases. CDR3 size: 14 residues. Germline CDR1 reads SEHNR; CDR2 reads FQNEAQ (reference sequence). CDR3 coding DNA: TGTGCCAGCAGCTTAGGACAGGGGAGGCACGAGCAGTACTTC. It translates to CASSLGQGRHEQYF. Supplemented by reference TRBV7-9 and TRBJ2-7, the full variable domain reads DTGVSQNPRHKITKRGQNVTFRCDPISEHNRLYWYRQTLGQGPEFLTYFQNEAQLEKSRLLSDRFSAERPKGSFSTLEIQRTEQGDSAMYLCASSLGQGRHEQYFGPGTRLTVT.

The chain is built from TRBV12-3 or TRBV12-4 and TRBJ2-1; 8 bases align to TRBD2. The CDR3 has 14 residues. Trimming cost V 10 bases and J 0 bases; bases outside gene matches: 5. CDR3 coding DNA: TGTGCCATCACGAGCGGGAGCTCCTACAATGAGCAGTTCTTC. Protein product: CAITSGSSYNEQFF.